This T cell receptor (beta chain) originates from a study of CD8 T cells in ankylosing spondylitis. This clonotype was recorded many times. From the 5' RACE reads, TCRdb called clonotypes with MiXCR, one entry per CDR3 protein. Of about 130,000 distinct CDR3 sequences in the sample, approximately 9.9% were seen once. Per the germline V gene, CDR1 is SGDLS and CDR2 is YYNGEE. The V and J ends lost 0 bases and 2 bases, in that order; junction bases with no gene match: 2. The CDR3 sequence is 15 residues long. Sequencing was done on a sample of blood, either unsorted or a sorted T cell fraction (not recorded which). The receptor was derived from a male donor with ankylosing spondylitis or in good health (not recorded which). The V and J genes are TRBV9 and TRBJ2-7, with 10 bases aligning to TRBD2. CDR3 sequence: CASSVGTSGAYEQYF. The CDR3 DNA sequence: TGTGCCAGCAGCGTAGGGACTAGCGGTGCCTACGAGCAGTACTTC.